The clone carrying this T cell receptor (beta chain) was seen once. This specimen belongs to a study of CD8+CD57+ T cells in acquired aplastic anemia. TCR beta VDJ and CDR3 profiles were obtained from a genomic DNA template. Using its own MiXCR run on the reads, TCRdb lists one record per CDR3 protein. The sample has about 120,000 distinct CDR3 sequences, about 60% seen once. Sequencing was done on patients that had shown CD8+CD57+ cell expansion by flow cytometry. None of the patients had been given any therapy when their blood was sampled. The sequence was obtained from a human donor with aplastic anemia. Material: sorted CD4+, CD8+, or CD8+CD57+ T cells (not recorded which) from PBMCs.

In nucleotides, the CDR3 is TGTGCCAGCAGCTTAGCCCCTCTATCAACGGGGAATGAGCAGTTCTTC. The encoded protein is CASSLAPLSTGNEQFF. The chain has TRBV11-1 and TRBJ2-1, with a weak D call TRBD2 (5 bases). The length of the CDR3 is 16 residues. From germline, CDR1 is SGHAT and CDR2 FQDESV (reference sequence). V was shortened by 0 bases and J by 7 bases, with 16 bases between the two germline ends.